The clone carrying this TCR beta chain is categorized as medium-sized. What it binds is not known. Treatment of the sample: roughly ten-day PBMC culture with coronavirus spike peptide pools or control peptides (ViraFEST assay). Via ViraFEST, peptide pools expanded antigen-specific T cells before TCR sequencing. This CDR3 has 15 residues. Germline lookup yields CDR1 SGHNT and CDR2 YYREEE (reference sequence). With V trimmed by 2 bases and J by 6 bases, 6 bases remained unmatched. The Oncomine TCR Beta short-read assay was applied to DNA of cultured CD4+ T cells. TCRdb called the PCR reads again in MiXCR, with one record for every CDR3 protein. This sample yields some 15,000 distinct CDR3 sequences, of which around 48% are seen a single time; roughly an eighth belongs to the top ten. These data belong to a study of vaccination and CD4 T cells after COVID-19. In the study overall: Samples after vaccination came a median approximately 2.5 months past dose two, ranging 14 to 241. Points from the study as a whole: Only post-vaccination samples contained a median 86.3% of the reactive clones in convalescent patients. Going from roughly 21 to 40, median SARS-CoV-2-reactive clonotypes did not rise significantly.

This chain links TRBV5-4 with TRBJ2-1; TRBD2 matches 9 bases. The sample taken for sequencing was CD4+ T cells from blood, cultured in vitro. The TCR originated in a human donor who had recovered from COVID-19. The CDR3 nucleotides are TGTGCCAGCAGCTTACCTAGCGGGGATTCCAATGAGCAGTTCTTC. Protein: CASSLPSGDSNEQFF.